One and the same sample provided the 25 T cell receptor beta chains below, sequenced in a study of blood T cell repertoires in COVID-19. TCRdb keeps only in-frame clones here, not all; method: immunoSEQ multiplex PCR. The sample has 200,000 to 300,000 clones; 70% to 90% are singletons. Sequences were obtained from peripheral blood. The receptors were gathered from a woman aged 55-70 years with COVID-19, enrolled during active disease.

CDR3 in amino acids: CASSSTPWGGTSGANVLTF. The CDR3 bases are TGTGCCAGCAGTTCCACCCCTTGGGGGGGGACCTCTGGGGCCAACGTCCTGACTTTC. The V gene is TRBV28, the J gene TRBJ2-6, with 7 bases that match TRBD2. Per the germline V gene, CDR1 is MDHEN and CDR2 is SYDVKM. The CDR3 contains 19 residues. Unmatched junction bases numbered 12, after V lost 4 bases and J lost 0 bases.

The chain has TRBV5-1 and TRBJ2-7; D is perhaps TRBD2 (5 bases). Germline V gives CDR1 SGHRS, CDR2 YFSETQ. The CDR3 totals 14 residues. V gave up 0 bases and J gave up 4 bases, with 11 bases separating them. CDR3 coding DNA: TGCGCCAGCAGCTTGGAAGCGGCCAATTACGAGCAGTACTTC. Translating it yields CASSLEAANYEQYF.

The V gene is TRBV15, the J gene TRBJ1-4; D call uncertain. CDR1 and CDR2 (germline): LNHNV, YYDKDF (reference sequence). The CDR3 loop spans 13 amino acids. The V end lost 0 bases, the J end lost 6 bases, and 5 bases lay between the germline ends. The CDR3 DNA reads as TGTGCCACCAGCAGAGATATCGATGAAAAACTGTTTTTT. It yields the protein CATSRDIDEKLFF.

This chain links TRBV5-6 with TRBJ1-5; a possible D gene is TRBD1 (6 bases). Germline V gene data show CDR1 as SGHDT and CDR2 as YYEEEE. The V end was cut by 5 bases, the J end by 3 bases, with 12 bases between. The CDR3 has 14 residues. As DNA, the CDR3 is TGTGCCAGCAGTCCGACAGGAGTCAATCAGCCCCAGCATTTT. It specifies CASSPTGVNQPQHF.

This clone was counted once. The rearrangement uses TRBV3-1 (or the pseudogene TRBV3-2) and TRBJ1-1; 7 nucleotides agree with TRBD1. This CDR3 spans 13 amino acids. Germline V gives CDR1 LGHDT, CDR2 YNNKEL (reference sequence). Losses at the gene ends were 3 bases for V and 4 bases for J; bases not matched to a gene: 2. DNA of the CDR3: TGTGCCAGCAGCCATGGGGACAGCACTGAAGCTTTCTTT. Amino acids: CASSHGDSTEAFF.

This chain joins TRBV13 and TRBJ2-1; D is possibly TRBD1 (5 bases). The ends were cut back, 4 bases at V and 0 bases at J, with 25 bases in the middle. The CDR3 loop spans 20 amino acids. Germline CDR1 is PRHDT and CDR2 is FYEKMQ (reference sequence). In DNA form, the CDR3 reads TGTGCCAGCAGCTCCCGGCCCTTGGACAATATAGAACGCTCCTACAATGAGCAGTTCTTC. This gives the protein CASSSRPLDNIERSYNEQFF.

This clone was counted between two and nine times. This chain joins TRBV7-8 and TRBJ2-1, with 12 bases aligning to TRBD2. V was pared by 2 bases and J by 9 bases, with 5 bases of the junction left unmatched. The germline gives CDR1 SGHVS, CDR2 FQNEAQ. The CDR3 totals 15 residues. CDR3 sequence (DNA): TGTGCCAGCAGCTTAAGGACTAGCGGGATCGCTGAGCAGTTCTTC. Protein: CASSLRTSGIAEQFF.

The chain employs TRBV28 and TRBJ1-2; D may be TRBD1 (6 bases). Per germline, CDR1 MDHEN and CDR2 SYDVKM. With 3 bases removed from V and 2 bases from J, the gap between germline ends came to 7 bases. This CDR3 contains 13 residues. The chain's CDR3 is CASSLDRNYGYTF. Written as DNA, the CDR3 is TGTGCCAGCAGTTTGGACAGAAACTATGGCTACACCTTC.

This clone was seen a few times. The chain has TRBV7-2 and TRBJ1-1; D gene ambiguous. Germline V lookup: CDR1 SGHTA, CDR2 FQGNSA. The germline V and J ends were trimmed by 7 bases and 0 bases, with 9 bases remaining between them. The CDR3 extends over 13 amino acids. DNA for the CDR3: TGTGCCAGCAAGAAGTACATGAACACTGAAGCTTTCTTT. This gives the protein CASKKYMNTEAFF.

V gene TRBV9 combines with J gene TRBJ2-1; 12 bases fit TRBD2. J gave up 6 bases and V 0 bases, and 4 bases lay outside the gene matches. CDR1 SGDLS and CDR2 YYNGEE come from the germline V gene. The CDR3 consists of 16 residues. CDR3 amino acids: CASSVEGGLAGNEQFF. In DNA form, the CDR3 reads TGTGCCAGCAGCGTAGAGGGGGGACTAGCGGGCAATGAGCAGTTCTTC.

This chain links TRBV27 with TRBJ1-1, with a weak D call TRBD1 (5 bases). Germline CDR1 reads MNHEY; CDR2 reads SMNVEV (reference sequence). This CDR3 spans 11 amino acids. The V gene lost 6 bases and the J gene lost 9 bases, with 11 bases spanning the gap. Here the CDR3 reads CASSVRGKAFF. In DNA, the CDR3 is TGTGCCAGCAGCGTCCGGGGGAAAGCTTTCTTT.

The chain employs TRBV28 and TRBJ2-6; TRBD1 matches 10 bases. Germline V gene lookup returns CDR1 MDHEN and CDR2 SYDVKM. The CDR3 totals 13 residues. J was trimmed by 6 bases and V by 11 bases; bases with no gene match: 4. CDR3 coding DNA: TGTGCCCACGGACAGGGGGTGGCCAACGTCCTGACTTTC. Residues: CAHGQGVANVLTF. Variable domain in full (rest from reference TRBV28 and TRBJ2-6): DVKVTQSSRYLVKRTGEKVFLECVQDMDHENMFWYRQDPGLGLRLIYFSYDVKMKEKGDIPEGYSVSREKKERFSLILESASTNQTSMYLCAHGQGVANVLTFGAGSRLTVL.

The CDR3 nucleotides are TGCGCCAGCAGCCGGGATCCCCCTACAGATACGCAGTATTTT. Translating it yields CASSRDPPTDTQYF. The chain has TRBV5-1 and TRBJ2-3, with TRBD2 as a possible D gene (5 bases). The CDR3 has 14 amino acids. Per the germline V gene, CDR1 is SGHRS and CDR2 is YFSETQ. The germline V and J ends were trimmed by 4 bases and 3 bases, with 12 bases remaining between them.

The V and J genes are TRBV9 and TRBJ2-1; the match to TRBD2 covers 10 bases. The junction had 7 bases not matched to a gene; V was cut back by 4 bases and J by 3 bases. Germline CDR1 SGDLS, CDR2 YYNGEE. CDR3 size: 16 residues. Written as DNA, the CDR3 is TGTGCCAGCAGCCCCGGACTAGCGGAGTACTACAATGAGCAGTTCTTC. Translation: CASSPGLAEYYNEQFF. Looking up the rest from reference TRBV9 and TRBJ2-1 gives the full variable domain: DSGVTQTPKHLITATGQRVTLRCSPRSGDLSVYWYQQSLDQGLQFLIQYYNGEERAKGNILERFSAQQFPDLHSELNLSSLELGDSALYFCASSPGLAEYYNEQFFGPGTRLTVL.

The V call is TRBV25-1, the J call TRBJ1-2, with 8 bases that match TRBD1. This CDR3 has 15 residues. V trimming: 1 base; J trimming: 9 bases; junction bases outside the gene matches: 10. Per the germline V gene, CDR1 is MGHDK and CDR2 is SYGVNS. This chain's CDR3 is CASSELQTGGTRYTF. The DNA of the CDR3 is TGTGCCAGCAGTGAATTGCAAACAGGGGGTACTCGCTACACCTTC.

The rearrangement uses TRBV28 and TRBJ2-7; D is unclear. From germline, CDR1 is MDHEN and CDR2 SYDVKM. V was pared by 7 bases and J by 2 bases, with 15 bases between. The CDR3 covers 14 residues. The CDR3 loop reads CASTETQVPYEQYF. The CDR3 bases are TGTGCCAGCACCGAAACGCAGGTGCCCTACGAGCAGTACTTC.

For the CDR3, the DNA is TGTGCCAGTAACCTTACACAGCCCAATACTCTTTACGAGCAGTACTTC. It is translated as CASNLTQPNTLYEQYF. The rearrangement links TRBV19 to TRBJ2-7; D remains ambiguous. The CDR3 totals 16 residues. Germline CDR1 reads LNHDA; CDR2 reads SQIVND (reference sequence). Trimming took 7 bases from V and 4 from J, leaving 23 bases between them.

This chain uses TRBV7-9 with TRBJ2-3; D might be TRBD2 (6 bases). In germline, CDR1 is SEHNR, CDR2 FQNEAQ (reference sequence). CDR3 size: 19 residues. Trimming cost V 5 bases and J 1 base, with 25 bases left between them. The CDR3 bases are TGTGCCAGCAGCCCCCTAGTAGGCTTTCGGGACTCCCGCACAGATACGCAGTATTTT. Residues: CASSPLVGFRDSRTDTQYF.

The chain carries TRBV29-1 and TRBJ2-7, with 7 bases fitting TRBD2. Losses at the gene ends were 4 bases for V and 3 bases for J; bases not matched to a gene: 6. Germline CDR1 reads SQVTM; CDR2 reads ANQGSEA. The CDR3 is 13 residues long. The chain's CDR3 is CSVASSGHYEQYF. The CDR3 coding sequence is TGCAGCGTTGCGTCTAGCGGACACTACGAGCAGTACTTC.

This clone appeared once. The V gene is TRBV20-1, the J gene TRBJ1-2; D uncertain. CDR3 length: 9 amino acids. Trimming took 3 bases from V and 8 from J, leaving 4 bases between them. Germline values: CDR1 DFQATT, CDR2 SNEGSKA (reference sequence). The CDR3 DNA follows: TGCAGTGCTAGTCAGGGCTACACCTTC. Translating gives CSASQGYTF.

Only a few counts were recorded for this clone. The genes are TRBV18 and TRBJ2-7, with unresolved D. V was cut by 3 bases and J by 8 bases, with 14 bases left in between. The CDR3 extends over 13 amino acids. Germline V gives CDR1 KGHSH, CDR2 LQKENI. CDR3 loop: CASSPRVASQQYF. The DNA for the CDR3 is TGTGCCAGCTCACCCCGGGTCGCCTCCCAGCAGTACTTC.

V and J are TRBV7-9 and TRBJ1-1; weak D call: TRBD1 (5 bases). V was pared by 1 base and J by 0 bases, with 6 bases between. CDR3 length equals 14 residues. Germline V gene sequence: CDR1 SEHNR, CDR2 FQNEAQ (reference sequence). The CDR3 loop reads CASSLGQLNTEAFF. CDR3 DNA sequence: TGTGCCAGCAGCTTAGGACAGTTGAACACTGAAGCTTTCTTT.

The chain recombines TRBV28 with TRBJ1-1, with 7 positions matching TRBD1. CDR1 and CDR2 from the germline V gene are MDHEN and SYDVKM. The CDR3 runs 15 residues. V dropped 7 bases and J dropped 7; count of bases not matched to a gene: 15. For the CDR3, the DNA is TGTGCCAGCACCGGCCTTACAGGGGCGAGGGGTGAAGCTTTCTTT. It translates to CASTGLTGARGEAFF.

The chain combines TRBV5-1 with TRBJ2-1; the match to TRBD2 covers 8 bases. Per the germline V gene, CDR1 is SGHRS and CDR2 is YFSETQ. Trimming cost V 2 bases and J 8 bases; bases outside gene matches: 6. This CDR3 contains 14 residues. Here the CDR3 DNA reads TGCGCCAGCAGCTTAACCGGGACTAGGGATGAGCAGTTCTTC. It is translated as CASSLTGTRDEQFF.

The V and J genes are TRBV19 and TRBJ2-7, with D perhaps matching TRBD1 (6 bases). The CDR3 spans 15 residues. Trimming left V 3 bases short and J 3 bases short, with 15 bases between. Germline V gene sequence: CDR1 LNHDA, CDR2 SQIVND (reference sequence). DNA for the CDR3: TGTGCCAGTAGTATTGGACAGTCACCCAGCTACGAGCAGTACTTC. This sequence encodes CASSIGQSPSYEQYF.